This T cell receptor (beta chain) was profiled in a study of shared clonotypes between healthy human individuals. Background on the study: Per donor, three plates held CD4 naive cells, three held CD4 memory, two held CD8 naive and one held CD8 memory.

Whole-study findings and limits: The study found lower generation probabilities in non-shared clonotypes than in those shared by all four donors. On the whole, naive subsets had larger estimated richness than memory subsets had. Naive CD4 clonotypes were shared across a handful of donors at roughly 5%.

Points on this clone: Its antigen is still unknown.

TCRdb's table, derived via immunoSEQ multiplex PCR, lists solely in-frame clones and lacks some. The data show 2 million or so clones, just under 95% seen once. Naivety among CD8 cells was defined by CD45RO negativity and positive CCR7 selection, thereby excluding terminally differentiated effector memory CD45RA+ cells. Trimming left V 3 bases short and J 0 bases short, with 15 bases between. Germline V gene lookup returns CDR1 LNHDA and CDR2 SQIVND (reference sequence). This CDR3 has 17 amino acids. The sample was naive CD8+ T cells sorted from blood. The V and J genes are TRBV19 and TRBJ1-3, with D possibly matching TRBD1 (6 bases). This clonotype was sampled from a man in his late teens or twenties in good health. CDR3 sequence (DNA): TGTGCCAGTAGTATCGTCCGGGACACGCGCTCTGGAAACACCATATATTTT. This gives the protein CASSIVRDTRSGNTIYF. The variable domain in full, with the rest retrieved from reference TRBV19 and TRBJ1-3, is DGGITQSPKYLFRKEGQNVTLSCEQNLNHDAMYWYRQDPGQGLRLIYYSQIVNDFQKGDIAEGYSVSREKKESFPLTVTSAQKNPTAFYLCASSIVRDTRSGNTIYFGEGSWLTVV.